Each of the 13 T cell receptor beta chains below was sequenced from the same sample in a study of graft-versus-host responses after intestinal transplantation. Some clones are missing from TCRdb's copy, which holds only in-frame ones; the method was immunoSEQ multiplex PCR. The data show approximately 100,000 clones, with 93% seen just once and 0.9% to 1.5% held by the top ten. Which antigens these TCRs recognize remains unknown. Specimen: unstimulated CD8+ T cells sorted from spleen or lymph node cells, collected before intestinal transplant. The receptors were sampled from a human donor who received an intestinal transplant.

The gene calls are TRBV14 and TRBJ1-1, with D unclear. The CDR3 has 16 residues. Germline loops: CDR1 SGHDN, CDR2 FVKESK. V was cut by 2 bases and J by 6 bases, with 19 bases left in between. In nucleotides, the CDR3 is TGTGCCAGCAGCCAATCTCGGTTGCAGATTATCGCTGAAGCTTTCTTT. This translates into CASSQSRLQIIAEAFF.

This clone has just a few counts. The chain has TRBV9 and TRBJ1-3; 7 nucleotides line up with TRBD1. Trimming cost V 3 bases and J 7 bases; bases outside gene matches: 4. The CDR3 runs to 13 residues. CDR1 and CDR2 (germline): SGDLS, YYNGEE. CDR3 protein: CASSGGTVNTIYF. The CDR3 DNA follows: TGTGCCAGCAGCGGAGGGACAGTCAACACCATATATTTT.

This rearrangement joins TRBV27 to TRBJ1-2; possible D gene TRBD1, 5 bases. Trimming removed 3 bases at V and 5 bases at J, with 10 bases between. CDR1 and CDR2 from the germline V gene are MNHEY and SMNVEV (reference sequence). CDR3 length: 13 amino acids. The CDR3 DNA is TGTGCCAGCAGTTTGGGGGGGGTGTATGGCTACACCTTC. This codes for CASSLGGVYGYTF.

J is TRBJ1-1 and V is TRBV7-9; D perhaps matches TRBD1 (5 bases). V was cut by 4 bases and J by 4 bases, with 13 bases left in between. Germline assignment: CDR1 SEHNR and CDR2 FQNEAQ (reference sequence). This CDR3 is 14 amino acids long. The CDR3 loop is CASSSRERSTEAFF. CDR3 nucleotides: TGTGCCAGCAGCTCCAGGGAACGAAGCACTGAAGCTTTCTTT.

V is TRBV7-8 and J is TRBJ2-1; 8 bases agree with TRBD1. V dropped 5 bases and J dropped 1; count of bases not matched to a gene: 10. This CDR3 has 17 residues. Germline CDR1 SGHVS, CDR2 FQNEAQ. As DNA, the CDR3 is TGTGCCAGCAGCCCAGGGGGTACAGGGGGATCCTACAATGAGCAGTTCTTC. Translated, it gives CASSPGGTGGSYNEQFF.

CDR3 sequence (DNA): TGTGCCACTCGACGGACGAACACTGAAGCTTTCTTT. Translating gives CATRRTNTEAFF. V usage is TRBV15 and J usage is TRBJ1-1; D uncertain. Germline CDR1 LNHNV, CDR2 YYDKDF (reference sequence). The CDR3 totals 12 residues. Trimming took 9 bases from V and 1 from J, leaving 9 bases between them.

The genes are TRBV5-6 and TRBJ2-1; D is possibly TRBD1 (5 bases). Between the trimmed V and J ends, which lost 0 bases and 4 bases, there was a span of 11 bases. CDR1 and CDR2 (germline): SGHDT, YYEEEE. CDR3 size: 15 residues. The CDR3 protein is CASSLGPGPYNEQFF. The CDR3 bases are TGTGCCAGCAGCTTGGGGCCAGGGCCTTACAATGAGCAGTTCTTC.

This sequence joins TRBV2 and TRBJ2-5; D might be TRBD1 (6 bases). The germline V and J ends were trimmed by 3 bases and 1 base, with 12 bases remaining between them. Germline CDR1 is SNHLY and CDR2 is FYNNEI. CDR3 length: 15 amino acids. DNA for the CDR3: TGTGCCAGCAGTGAGGGGGCAGGGCTCCAAGAGACCCAGTACTTC. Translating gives CASSEGAGLQETQYF.

CDR3 in DNA: TGTGCCAGCAGGACTAGCGTTTCCCACGAGAAGCAGTACTTC. This sequence encodes CASRTSVSHEKQYF. The chain links TRBV27 to TRBJ2-7; TRBD2 matches at 8 bases. Germline V gene sequence: CDR1 MNHEY, CDR2 SMNVEV (reference sequence). Trimming at V came to 6 bases and at J to 8 bases, leaving 12 bases not matched to a gene. CDR3 length equals 14 residues.

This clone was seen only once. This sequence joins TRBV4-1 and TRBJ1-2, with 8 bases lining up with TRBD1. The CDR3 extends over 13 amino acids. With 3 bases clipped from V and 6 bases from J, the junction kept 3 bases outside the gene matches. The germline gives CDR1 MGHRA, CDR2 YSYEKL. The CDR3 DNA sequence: TGCGCCAGCAGCCACGCGGGACAGGATGGCTACACCTTC. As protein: CASSHAGQDGYTF.

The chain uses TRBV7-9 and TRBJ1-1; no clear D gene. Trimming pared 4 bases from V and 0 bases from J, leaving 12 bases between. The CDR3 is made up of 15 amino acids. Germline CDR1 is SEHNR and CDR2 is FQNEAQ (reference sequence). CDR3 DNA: TGTGCCAGCAGCTCGGAGCAGAACCTGAACACTGAAGCTTTCTTT. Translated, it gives CASSSEQNLNTEAFF.

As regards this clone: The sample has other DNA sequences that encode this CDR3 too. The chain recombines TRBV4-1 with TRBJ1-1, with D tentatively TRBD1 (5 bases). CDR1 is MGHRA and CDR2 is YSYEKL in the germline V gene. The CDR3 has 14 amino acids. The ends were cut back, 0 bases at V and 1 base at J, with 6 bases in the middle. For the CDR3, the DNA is TGCGCCAGCAGCCAAGACCAGGGGAACACTGAAGCTTTCTTT. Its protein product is CASSQDQGNTEAFF.

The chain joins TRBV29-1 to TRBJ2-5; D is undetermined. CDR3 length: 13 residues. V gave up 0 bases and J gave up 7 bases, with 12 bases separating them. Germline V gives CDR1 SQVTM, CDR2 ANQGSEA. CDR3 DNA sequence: TGCAGCGTTGAAGATTTTCGCGGTTGGACCCAGTACTTC. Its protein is CSVEDFRGWTQYF.